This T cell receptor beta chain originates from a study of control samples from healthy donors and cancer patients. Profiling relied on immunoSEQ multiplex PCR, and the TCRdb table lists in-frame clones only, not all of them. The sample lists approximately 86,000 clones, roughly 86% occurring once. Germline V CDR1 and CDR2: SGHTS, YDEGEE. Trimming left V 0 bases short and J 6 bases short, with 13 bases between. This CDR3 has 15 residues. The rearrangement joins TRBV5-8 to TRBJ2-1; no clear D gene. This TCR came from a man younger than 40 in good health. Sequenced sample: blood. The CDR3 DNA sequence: TGTGCCAGCAGCTTGGCGGGTAGCCCTCTCAATGAGCAGTTCTTC. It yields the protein CASSLAGSPLNEQFF. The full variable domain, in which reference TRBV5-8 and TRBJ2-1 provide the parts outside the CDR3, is EAGVTQSPTHLIKTRGQQATLRCSPISGHTSVYWYQQALGLGLQFLLWYDEGEERNRGNFPPRFSGRQFPNYSSELNVNALELEDSALYLCASSLAGSPLNEQFFGPGTRLTVL.